The 6 T cell receptor beta chains below come from one sample, sequenced in a study of control samples from healthy donors and cancer patients. Sequencing was performed with immunoSEQ multiplex PCR; in TCRdb, only in-frame clones are kept and a portion is missing. The sample shows tens of thousands of clones, 94% of them seen only once. The sequenced sample consisted of blood. Every receptor here comes from a man younger than 45 in good health.

The chain recombines TRBV4-3 with TRBJ2-5, with unresolved D. Deletions cut 0 bases from V and 4 bases from J, with 15 bases between. The CDR3 has 16 residues. Germline V CDR1 and CDR2: LGHNA, YSLEER. The chain's CDR3 is CASSQDRGSLGETQYF. CDR3 DNA sequence: TGCGCCAGCAGCCAAGATCGAGGTTCTCTGGGAGAGACCCAGTACTTC.

The chain is built from TRBV13 and TRBJ1-5, with D unclear. Germline V gene lookup returns CDR1 PRHDT and CDR2 FYEKMQ (reference sequence). The ends were cut back, 5 bases at V and 1 base at J, with 27 bases in the middle. The CDR3 covers 20 residues. The CDR3: CASSTNREQLPEISNQPQHF. In DNA, the CDR3 is TGTGCCAGCAGCACCAATCGGGAGCAGCTGCCTGAAATAAGCAATCAGCCCCAGCATTTT.

This chain uses TRBV27 with TRBJ1-2, with 12 bases aligning to TRBD1. With V trimmed by 4 bases and J by 4 bases, 4 bases remained unmatched. CDR3 size: 15 residues. CDR1 is MNHEY and CDR2 is SMNVEV in the germline V gene (reference sequence). This CDR3 is CASSSRDRGPYGYTF. Written as DNA, the CDR3 is TGTGCCAGCAGTTCCCGGGACAGGGGGCCCTATGGCTACACCTTC.

This chain joins TRBV5-1 and TRBJ2-2, with D tentatively TRBD2 (6 bases). Trimming pared 4 bases from V and 0 bases from J, leaving 13 bases between. The CDR3 sequence is 16 residues long. Germline-derived CDR1 and CDR2 are SGHRS and YFSETQ. The CDR3 DNA sequence: TGCGCCAGCAGCAGTACGGGGGAGGCGAACACCGGGGAGCTGTTTTTT. Translation gives CASSSTGEANTGELFF.

This sequence joins TRBV6-1 and TRBJ2-7; D is ambiguous. The CDR3 length is 14 residues. Germline CDR1 is MNHNS and CDR2 is SASEGT. The ends were cut back, 3 bases at V and 1 base at J, with 10 bases in the middle. CDR3 DNA: TGTGCCAGCAGTGAGGTTTCGAATTCCTACGAGCAGTACTTC. The encoded protein is CASSEVSNSYEQYF.

The J gene is TRBJ1-1, the V gene TRBV5-8; the match to TRBD1 covers 8 bases. The CDR3 is 16 amino acids. Germline V gene data show CDR1 as SGHTS and CDR2 as YDEGEE. V trimming: 0 bases; J trimming: 0 bases; junction bases outside the gene matches: 4. CDR3 region: CASSLAWDRLNTEAFF. In DNA form, the CDR3 reads TGTGCCAGCAGCTTGGCCTGGGACAGGTTGAACACTGAAGCTTTCTTT.